These 27 T cell receptor beta chains were sequenced from one sample in a study of T cell responses to AZD1222 COVID-19 vaccine. Here immunoSEQ multiplex PCR was the method, and the copy in TCRdb shows in-frame clones only, minus some. The sample includes about 150,000 clones, about 92% of them seen just once. This specimen was peripheral blood, taken 28 days after the second AZD1222 dose. These receptors were collected from an adult who received the AZD1222 COVID-19 vaccine.

This clone has a single count. The V call is TRBV7-9, the J call TRBJ2-7; the D gene is possibly TRBD2 (5 bases). This CDR3 contains 17 residues. In germline, CDR1 is SEHNR, CDR2 FQNEAQ (reference sequence). V was clipped by 0 bases and J by 0 bases, with 15 bases between them. CDR3 sequence (DNA): TGTGCCAGCAGCTTAGCAGCCTTAGGGCGGGTCTCCTACGAGCAGTACTTC. As protein: CASSLAALGRVSYEQYF.

This chain connects TRBV11-2 to TRBJ2-5; D is ambiguous. Germline CDR1 and CDR2: SGHAT and FQNNGV. There are 11 residues in the CDR3. V lost 6 bases, J lost 5 bases, and 7 bases lay in between. CDR3 amino acids: CASSLRETQYF. The CDR3 coding sequence is TGTGCCAGCAGTTTAAGGGAGACCCAGTACTTC.

CDR3 in DNA: TGCGCCAGCAGGGTCGGGATGAACACTGAAGCTTTCTTT. Amino acids: CASRVGMNTEAFF. The V and J genes are TRBV5-1 and TRBJ1-1, with no clear D. V shed 5 bases and J shed 0 bases, with 8 bases lying between them. This CDR3 comprises 13 residues. Germline CDR1 reads SGHRS; CDR2 reads YFSETQ.

This sequence joins TRBV4-2 and TRBJ1-5; tentatively, D is TRBD1 (5 bases). The length of the CDR3 is 15 residues. V was shortened by 1 base and J by 2 bases, with 9 bases between the two germline ends. Germline V gene lookup returns CDR1 LGHNA and CDR2 YNFKEQ. CDR3 bases: TGTGCCAGCAGCCAAGCACAGGTAGGCAATCAGCCCCAGCATTTT. Amino acid sequence: CASSQAQVGNQPQHF.

V and J are TRBV11-2 and TRBJ1-1, with no clear D. The CDR3 length is 13 residues. The V and J ends lost 5 bases and 7 bases respectively, with 14 bases between them. The germline V gene encodes CDR1 SGHAT and CDR2 FQNNGV. CDR3 sequence (DNA): TGTGCCAGCAGCCCCGCTTTTAATCTTGAAGCTTTCTTT. Translated, it gives CASSPAFNLEAFF.

The chain is built from TRBV9 and TRBJ2-5, with a weak D call TRBD2 (6 bases). This CDR3 is built from 14 residues. Germline CDR1 SGDLS, CDR2 YYNGEE. The ends were cut back, 4 bases at V and 7 bases at J, with 17 bases in the middle. The chain's CDR3 is CASSPPGGGWTQYF. The CDR3 nucleotides are TGTGCCAGCAGCCCACCTGGGGGAGGTTGGACCCAGTACTTC. Full variable domain (outside the CDR3, taken from reference TRBV9 and TRBJ2-5): DSGVTQTPKHLITATGQRVTLRCSPRSGDLSVYWYQQSLDQGLQFLIQYYNGEERAKGNILERFSAQQFPDLHSELNLSSLELGDSALYFCASSPPGGGWTQYFGPGTRLLVL.

This clone was counted once. The chain employs TRBV25-1 and TRBJ2-5; 7 nucleotides align to TRBD1. With V trimmed by 4 bases and J by 1 base, 9 bases remained unmatched. This CDR3 has 16 amino acids. CDR1 is MGHDK, CDR2 SYGVNS, per germline. This CDR3 is CASSAYRGPTQETQYF. For the CDR3, the DNA is TGTGCCAGCAGTGCCTACAGGGGCCCAACCCAAGAGACCCAGTACTTC.

The chain combines TRBV7-8 with TRBJ1-5, with 8 bases that match TRBD1. CDR3 length: 19 residues. Germline loops: CDR1 SGHVS, CDR2 FQNEAQ. J gave up 0 bases and V 0 bases, and 10 bases lay outside the gene matches. In DNA form, the CDR3 reads TGTGCCAGCAGCTTAGCGGTCGGACAGGGAGTGGATAGCAATCAGCCCCAGCATTTT. It encodes CASSLAVGQGVDSNQPQHF.

In its sample, this clone was seen a few times. This chain uses TRBV5-1 with TRBJ1-5; D is uncertain. The CDR3 consists of 14 residues. In germline, CDR1 is SGHRS, CDR2 YFSETQ. The V and J ends lost 4 bases and 2 bases respectively, with 10 bases between them. The CDR3 is CASSLDGRNQPQHF. CDR3 in DNA: TGCGCCAGCAGCCTGGACGGACGCAATCAGCCCCAGCATTTT.

The rearrangement joins TRBV6-5 to TRBJ2-7; D call uncertain. CDR1 is MNHEY and CDR2 is SVGAGI in the germline V gene. The ends were cut back, 5 bases at V and 4 bases at J, with 12 bases in the middle. There are 13 residues in the CDR3. This CDR3 reads CASSPELFYEQYF. The CDR3, as DNA: TGTGCCAGCAGTCCGGAGCTGTTTTACGAGCAGTACTTC.

The chain uses TRBV5-4 and TRBJ2-2, with D possibly TRBD2 on 5 matching bases. Germline CDR1 is SGHNT and CDR2 is YYREEE (reference sequence). CDR3 length: 16 residues. The V gene lost 0 bases and the J gene lost 2 bases, with 11 bases spanning the gap. CDR3 bases: TGTGCCAGCAGCTTGGTCAGTGGGAGTAACACCGGGGAGCTGTTTTTT. It specifies CASSLVSGSNTGELFF. Complete variable domain (other parts from reference TRBV5-4 and TRBJ2-2): ETGVTQSPTHLIKTRGQQVTLRCSSQSGHNTVSWYQQALGQGPQFIFQYYREEENGRGNFPPRFSGLQFPNYSSELNVNALELDDSALYLCASSLVSGSNTGELFFGEGSRLTVL.

As concerns this clone: One end of the junction varies from germline; a read error may be responsible. V and J are TRBV7-2 and TRBJ2-5; D call uncertain. This CDR3 is built from 13 residues. In germline, CDR1 is SGHTA, CDR2 FQGNSA. The CDR3 nucleotides read TGTGCCAGCAGCTTAGAGGGATTGAGGACGGTGGACTTC. Encoded protein: CASSLEGLRTVDF. Supplemented by reference TRBV7-2 and TRBJ2-5, the full variable domain reads GAGVSQSPSNKVTEKGKDVELRCDPISGHTALYWYRQSLGQGLEFLIYFQGNSAPDKSGLPSDRFSAERTGGSVSTLTIQRTQQEDSAVYLCASSLEGLRTVDFGPGTRLLVL.

This chain connects TRBV7-3 to TRBJ1-2, with 9 bases lining up with TRBD1. CDR1 and CDR2 (germline): SGHTA, FQGTGA. The V gene end was trimmed by 2 bases and the J gene end by 3 bases; junction bases not matched to a gene: 4. The CDR3 is 15 residues long. The CDR3: CASSLGQGPYYGYTF. CDR3 bases: TGTGCCAGCAGCTTAGGACAGGGGCCTTACTATGGCTACACCTTC.

This chain links TRBV30 with TRBJ1-5, with a tentative D call TRBD1 (5 bases). The CDR3 contains 19 residues. The V gene lost 0 bases and the J gene lost 0 bases, with 21 bases spanning the gap. Germline V gene lookup returns CDR1 GTSNPN and CDR2 SVGIG (reference sequence). CDR3 in amino acids: CAWSVILSGPGRSNQPQHF. In DNA, the CDR3 is TGTGCCTGGAGTGTAATCCTGTCCGGACCGGGACGTAGCAATCAGCCCCAGCATTTT.

V gene TRBV18 combines with J gene TRBJ2-2; no clear D. V lost 2 bases and J 1 base, leaving 8 bases between the germline ends. The CDR3 contains 15 residues. Per germline, CDR1 KGHSH and CDR2 LQKENI. The CDR3 DNA sequence: TGTGCCAGCTCACCAGCCCAGCTGAACACCGGGGAGCTGTTTTTT. This gives the protein CASSPAQLNTGELFF.

The chain has TRBV3-1 (or the pseudogene TRBV3-2) and TRBJ1-5; no reliable D call. Germline V gene lookup returns CDR1 LGHDT and CDR2 YNNKEL (reference sequence). This CDR3 is built from 13 residues. Trimming took off 3 bases at V and 9 bases at J, with 12 bases between the two ends. The DNA of the CDR3 is TGTGCCAGCAGCCATTTTGGAGATCCGCCCCAGCATTTT. It specifies CASSHFGDPPQHF.

The chain employs TRBV19 and TRBJ2-3, with 12 bases that match TRBD2. The germline V gene encodes CDR1 LNHDA and CDR2 SQIVND (reference sequence). V lost 3 bases to trimming and J lost 6 bases; unmatched junction nucleotides: 7. This CDR3 region has 16 residues. The CDR3 protein is CASSIRLAGAGDTQYF. The CDR3 DNA is TGTGCCAGTAGTATTCGACTAGCGGGAGCCGGTGATACGCAGTATTTT.

This rearrangement joins TRBV28 to TRBJ1-1; D remains ambiguous. The CDR3 is 14 residues long. CDR1 and CDR2 from the germline V gene are MDHEN and SYDVKM. Trimming removed 3 bases at V and 2 bases at J, with 10 bases between. The CDR3 sequence: CASSLGGSNTEAFF. DNA of the CDR3: TGTGCCAGCAGTTTGGGAGGGAGTAACACTGAAGCTTTCTTT.

The chain has TRBV20-1 and TRBJ1-2, with 7 bases lining up with TRBD1. The CDR3 runs 15 residues. V trimming: 3 bases; J trimming: 8 bases; junction bases outside the gene matches: 15. The germline V gene has CDR1 DFQATT and CDR2 SNEGSKA (reference sequence). The CDR3 is CSASLPGTAARGYTF. CDR3 DNA: TGCAGTGCTAGTCTTCCCGGGACAGCCGCGCGGGGCTACACCTTC.

The rearrangement joins TRBV5-1 to TRBJ1-2, with D possibly matching TRBD1 (6 bases). V lost 5 bases and J lost 8, with 16 bases in between. This CDR3 has 13 residues. CDR1 is SGHRS, CDR2 YFSETQ, per germline. The DNA of the CDR3 is TGCGCCAGCAGGGTCTTGGGACATGAAGGCTACACCTTC. Amino acid sequence: CASRVLGHEGYTF.

This clone was seen once. The chain recombines TRBV11-2 with TRBJ2-5, with D perhaps matching TRBD1 (6 bases). Trimming took 1 base from V and 4 from J, leaving 10 bases between them. This CDR3 has 14 amino acids. Germline V lookup: CDR1 SGHAT, CDR2 FQNNGV. For the CDR3, the DNA is TGTGCCAGCAGCTTAGGGGGGCTGGTAGAGACCCAGTACTTC. Its translation: CASSLGGLVETQYF.

The genes are TRBV28 and TRBJ2-7, with D perhaps being TRBD1 or TRBD2 (6 bases each). Trimming pared 7 bases from V and 4 bases from J, leaving 17 bases between. There are 14 residues in the CDR3. CDR1 is MDHEN, CDR2 SYDVKM, per germline. This CDR3 reads CASKGGLLFYEQYF. The CDR3 DNA reads TGTGCCAGCAAAGGGGGACTGCTCTTTTACGAGCAGTACTTC. The full variable domain, in which reference TRBV28 and TRBJ2-7 provide the parts outside the CDR3, is DVKVTQSSRYLVKRTGEKVFLECVQDMDHENMFWYRQDPGLGLRLIYFSYDVKMKEKGDIPEGYSVSREKKERFSLILESASTNQTSMYLCASKGGLLFYEQYFGPGTRLTVT.

The chain has TRBV18 and TRBJ2-7; 7 bases fit TRBD1. The CDR3 contains 15 residues. Germline assignment: CDR1 KGHSH and CDR2 LQKENI. J gave up 2 bases and V 4 bases, and 8 bases lay outside the gene matches. CDR3 in DNA: TGTGCCAGCTCACAAAACAGGGGAGTCGCCTACGAGCAGTACTTC. This translates into CASSQNRGVAYEQYF. Supplemented by reference TRBV18 and TRBJ2-7, the full variable domain reads NAGVMQNPRHLVRRRGQEARLRCSPMKGHSHVYWYRQLPEEGLKFMVYLQKENIIDESGMPKERFSAEFPKEGPSILRIQQVVRGDSAAYFCASSQNRGVAYEQYFGPGTRLTVT.

The chain recombines TRBV6-5 with TRBJ2-1, with 7 nucleotides matching TRBD1. The CDR3 consists of 13 residues. Germline CDR1 MNHEY, CDR2 SVGAGI. After removal of 7 bases from V and 3 bases from J, the junction contained 3 bases not matched to a gene. CDR3 bases: TGTGCCAGCATAGACAGGGTCTACAATGAGCAGTTCTTC. Protein sequence: CASIDRVYNEQFF.

The chain couples TRBV7-2 to TRBJ1-2; D might be TRBD1 (5 bases). Per germline, CDR1 SGHTA and CDR2 FQGNSA. The CDR3 runs to 15 residues. The germline V and J ends were trimmed by 0 bases and 8 bases, with 16 bases remaining between them. For the CDR3, the DNA is TGTGCCAGCAGCTTAGCGACGGCCGGTCGGGGCGGCTACACCTTC. Its translation is CASSLATAGRGGYTF.

The J gene is TRBJ2-7, the V gene TRBV27; a weak D match, TRBD2 (5 bases). The CDR3 has 14 residues. Germline lookup yields CDR1 MNHEY and CDR2 SMNVEV (reference sequence). V lost 2 bases and J 7 bases, leaving 15 bases between the germline ends. CDR3 loop: CASSLRPGFWEQYF. The DNA for the CDR3 is TGTGCCAGCAGTTTACGCCCGGGGTTTTGGGAGCAGTACTTC.

The J gene is TRBJ2-7, the V gene TRBV3-1 (or the pseudogene TRBV3-2); perhaps D is TRBD1 or TRBD2 (5 bases each). CDR3 length: 14 amino acids. V shed 2 bases and J shed 3 bases, with 11 bases lying between them. The V gene's germline CDR1 is LGHDT and CDR2 YNNKEL (reference sequence). The chain's CDR3 is CASSQSGTGYEQYF. CDR3 nucleotides: TGTGCCAGCAGCCAATCCGGGACGGGCTACGAGCAGTACTTC.